This paragraph covers one T cell receptor beta chain sequence. What it recognizes is unknown. This CDR3 has 14 residues. V lost 3 bases to trimming and J lost 2 bases, with 11 bases between them. Germline V gives CDR1 MDHEN, CDR2 SYDVKM. TCRdb recomputed calls from the reads with MiXCR, one row per CDR3 protein. The profile shows roughly 990,000 distinct CDR3 sequences, roughly a third of them singletons. The data are from a study of T cell repertoires in cytomegalovirus infection. Study in general: Selection of CMV epitopes for the study included recently identified HLA-C-restricted and well-studied HLA-B-restricted ones. Evidence of both CMV infection and a matching HLA type came from public TCR beta signatures.

Study-level findings and limits: The cumulative frequency of public TCR beta families distinguished individuals who carried CMV together with the relevant HLA.

This chain links TRBV28 with TRBJ2-7; D gene uncertain. This receptor was identified in a human donor in good health (CMV status not recorded). Some clones in this sample may be carry-over from other donors' samples. This specimen was cultured CD8+ T cells from PBMCs, taken from culture after CMV antigen stimulation. The CDR3 spells CASSFRTPPYEQYV. CDR3 in DNA: TGTGCCAGCAGTTTCAGGACCCCCCCCTACGAGCAGTACGTC.